Below, 27 T cell receptor beta chains from the same sample are listed, as sequenced in a study of blood T cell repertoires in COVID-19. Generated by immunoSEQ multiplex PCR, the TCRdb table keeps only in-frame clones and is missing some. The sample holds about 43,000 clones, 86% seen once. Source material: peripheral blood. These receptors came from a man aged 55 to 69 with active COVID-19.

DNA of the CDR3: TGTGCCAGCCGTAGCGGGAGATTGGCAGAGACCCAGTACTTC. This encodes CASRSGRLAETQYF. The chain employs TRBV3-1 (or the pseudogene TRBV3-2) and TRBJ2-5, with 9 bases matching TRBD2. Germline CDR1 LGHDT, CDR2 YNNKEL (reference sequence). This CDR3 region has 14 residues. V gave up 8 bases and J gave up 4 bases; unmatched junction bases: 8.

V gene TRBV27 combines with J gene TRBJ1-5, with 8 bases lining up with TRBD1. Germline CDR1 is MNHEY and CDR2 is SMNVEV (reference sequence). The CDR3 has 12 amino acids. V trimming: 8 bases; J trimming: 6 bases; junction bases outside the gene matches: 3. The CDR3 sequence is CASRTGFQPQHF. The CDR3 nucleotides read TGTGCCAGCCGGACAGGGTTTCAGCCCCAGCATTTT.

This clone has a single count. The rearrangement joins TRBV10-3 to TRBJ1-1, with unresolved D. There are 15 residues in the CDR3. V shed 4 bases and J shed 1 base, with 13 bases lying between them. CDR1 and CDR2 (germline): ENHRY, SYGVKD. The CDR3 spells CAISVGRTENTEAFF. CDR3 nucleotides: TGTGCCATCAGTGTTGGGAGGACGGAGAACACTGAAGCTTTCTTT.

The genes are TRBV27 and TRBJ1-5; unclear D gene. This CDR3 is 16 amino acids long. The V gene lost 6 bases and the J gene lost 0 bases, with 15 bases spanning the gap. The germline CDR1 and CDR2 sequences are MNHEY and SMNVEV (reference sequence). CDR3 DNA: TGTGCCAGCAGCTTTACTGGAGACTATAGCAATCAGCCCCAGCATTTT. Amino acid sequence: CASSFTGDYSNQPQHF.

Only a few counts were recorded for this clone. V gene TRBV7-2 combines with J gene TRBJ1-6; D is unclear. The V end lost 6 bases, the J end lost 7 bases, and 10 bases lay between the germline ends. Germline CDR1 and CDR2: SGHTA and FQGNSA. The CDR3 extends over 13 amino acids. In DNA, the CDR3 is TGTGCCAGCAGTGAGGGTGTCAATTCACCCCTCCACTTT. It specifies CASSEGVNSPLHF. The full variable domain, in which reference TRBV7-2 and TRBJ1-6 provide the parts outside the CDR3, is GAGVSQSPSNKVTEKGKDVELRCDPISGHTALYWYRQSLGQGLEFLIYFQGNSAPDKSGLPSDRFSAERTGGSVSTLTIQRTQQEDSAVYLCASSEGVNSPLHFGNGTRLTVT.

The gene calls are TRBV19 and TRBJ2-7; 7 nucleotides align to TRBD1. CDR1 LNHDA and CDR2 SQIVND come from the germline V gene (reference sequence). V lost 5 bases, J lost 2 bases, and 6 bases stayed unmatched. The CDR3 totals 14 residues. The CDR3 DNA is TGTGCCAGTAGTGTCAACAGGGGACCCTACGAGCAGTACTTC. Its translation is CASSVNRGPYEQYF.

This sequence joins TRBV10-3 and TRBJ1-5, with TRBD1 matching 7 bases. The CDR3 consists of 14 residues. CDR1 ENHRY and CDR2 SYGVKD come from the germline V gene. V lost 6 bases, J lost 1 base, and 3 bases stayed unmatched. Here the CDR3 DNA reads TGTGCCATCAGCGGGGGACAGAGCAATCAGCCCCAGCATTTT. Protein: CAISGGQSNQPQHF.

This chain connects TRBV6-1 to TRBJ2-3; weak D call: TRBD2 (6 bases). Trimming stripped 1 base from V and 11 bases from J, with 13 bases between. This CDR3 spans 13 amino acids. The germline gives CDR1 MNHNS, CDR2 SASEGT. Here the CDR3 reads CASSEGGVSGQYF. The CDR3 DNA follows: TGTGCCAGCAGTGAAGGGGGGGTTTCAGGGCAGTATTTT.

Details on this clone: The sample holds other DNA sequences that translate to the same CDR3. This chain uses TRBV9 with TRBJ1-4; D is unresolved. CDR1 SGDLS and CDR2 YYNGEE come from the germline V gene. The CDR3 has 14 amino acids. Trimming took 2 bases from V and 5 from J, leaving 10 bases between them. The DNA of the CDR3 is TGTGCCAGCAGCGTCGAACGGGAGAATGAAAAACTGTTTTTT. Its protein is CASSVERENEKLFF.

This clone was observed a few times. The gene calls are TRBV10-1 and TRBJ2-5; D is perhaps TRBD2 (5 bases). The CDR3 extends over 13 amino acids. Trimming removed 5 bases from V and 2 bases from J, with 9 bases in between. CDR1 is WNHNN, CDR2 SYGVQD, per germline (reference sequence). Written as DNA, the CDR3 is TGCGCCAGCAGTCCGGGGAGTCAAGAGACCCAGTACTTC. The encoded protein is CASSPGSQETQYF.

V gene TRBV4-2 combines with J gene TRBJ2-3; D remains ambiguous. Deletions cut 2 bases from V and 2 bases from J, with 2 bases between. Germline V CDR1 and CDR2: LGHNA, YNFKEQ. The CDR3 covers 12 residues. The CDR3 DNA reads as TGTGCCAGCAGCCAATACACAGATACGCAGTATTTT. Its protein is CASSQYTDTQYF.

The V gene is TRBV19, the J gene TRBJ2-7, with D tentatively TRBD2 (6 bases). The CDR3 is made up of 15 amino acids. Germline V gives CDR1 LNHDA, CDR2 SQIVND (reference sequence). Between the trimmed V and J ends, which lost 3 bases and 0 bases, there was a span of 12 bases. The CDR3 loop is CASSIGAGLSYEQYF. The DNA for the CDR3 is TGTGCCAGTAGTATCGGAGCGGGCCTCTCCTACGAGCAGTACTTC.

The chain is built from TRBV15 and TRBJ1-4; possibly TRBD1 for D (5 bases). CDR1 and CDR2 from the germline V gene are LNHNV and YYDKDF (reference sequence). V gave up 2 bases and J gave up 3 bases, with 10 bases separating them. The CDR3 has 15 amino acids. CDR3 sequence: CATSRPGHSNEKLFF. In DNA form, the CDR3 reads TGTGCCACCAGCAGACCTGGACACTCTAATGAAAAACTGTTTTTT.

The V and J genes are TRBV6-6 and TRBJ2-7; 8 bases agree with TRBD1. J was trimmed by 5 bases and V by 6 bases; bases with no gene match: 9. This CDR3 has 14 amino acids. Germline values: CDR1 MNHNY, CDR2 SVGAGI (reference sequence). The CDR3 spells CASRAQGARDEQYF. The CDR3, as DNA: TGTGCCAGCAGGGCGCAGGGGGCGCGCGACGAGCAGTACTTC.

The gene calls are TRBV20-1 and TRBJ2-1; 8 bases fit TRBD2. This CDR3 contains 15 residues. The germline CDR1 and CDR2 sequences are DFQATT and SNEGSKA (reference sequence). V lost 3 bases to trimming and J lost 5 bases; unmatched junction nucleotides: 9. This CDR3 reads CSASKAGGKNNEQFF. The CDR3 coding sequence is TGCAGTGCTAGTAAGGCGGGAGGAAAGAACAATGAGCAGTTCTTC.

The chain employs TRBV18 and TRBJ2-7; D perhaps matches TRBD1 (6 bases). This CDR3 spans 16 amino acids. CDR1 and CDR2 (germline): KGHSH, LQKENI. Between the trimmed V and J ends, which lost 0 bases and 0 bases, there was a span of 12 bases. The CDR3 reads CASSPPIGTSSYEQYF. CDR3 nucleotides: TGTGCCAGCTCACCACCGATAGGGACAAGCTCCTACGAGCAGTACTTC.

This clone was detected once. The chain has TRBV10-1 and TRBJ2-7; tentatively, D is TRBD1 (6 bases). CDR3 length: 13 residues. Germline loops: CDR1 WNHNN, CDR2 SYGVQD (reference sequence). CDR3: CAGPGHRTYEQYF. Here the CDR3 DNA reads TGCGCAGGTCCGGGACACCGGACCTACGAGCAGTACTTC.

This rearrangement joins TRBV4-1 to TRBJ2-1, with 9 bases lining up with TRBD2. V lost 4 bases to trimming and J lost 2 bases; unmatched junction nucleotides: 9. Germline V gene sequence: CDR1 MGHRA, CDR2 YSYEKL. This CDR3 spans 17 amino acids. CDR3: CASSPRTSASPYNEQFF. CDR3 in DNA: TGCGCCAGCAGCCCCCGGACTAGCGCCTCTCCCTACAATGAGCAGTTCTTC.

The chain combines TRBV19 with TRBJ1-5, with a weak D call TRBD1 (5 bases). Trimming took 7 bases from V and 6 from J, leaving 19 bases between them. The CDR3 is made up of 15 amino acids. From germline, CDR1 is LNHDA and CDR2 SQIVND (reference sequence). DNA of the CDR3: TGTGCCAGTACTGATAGGCGGGGGGTGTTTCAGCCCCAGCATTTT. Translation gives CASTDRRGVFQPQHF.

This rearrangement joins TRBV6-5 to TRBJ2-3; the D gene is possibly TRBD2 (5 bases). In germline, CDR1 is MNHEY, CDR2 SVGAGI. This CDR3 comprises 12 residues. The CDR3 DNA follows: TGTCCGAGGAGGAGTTGCACAGATACGCAGTATTTT. Translation gives CPRRSCTDTQYF.

This rearrangement joins TRBV10-1 to TRBJ2-5, with D maybe TRBD2 (5 bases). Germline V gene lookup returns CDR1 WNHNN and CDR2 SYGVQD (reference sequence). The CDR3 sequence is 14 residues long. V was trimmed by 7 bases and J by 5 bases, leaving 17 bases between them. CDR3 loop: CASNRMRAVETQYF. DNA of the CDR3: TGCGCCAGCAATCGAATGAGGGCGGTTGAGACCCAGTACTTC.

This chain connects TRBV4-2 to TRBJ1-1; D is ambiguous. Germline V CDR1 and CDR2: LGHNA, YNFKEQ. Trimming took 1 base from V and 10 from J, leaving 16 bases between them. The CDR3 has 14 amino acids. CDR3: CASSQGERELGAFF. DNA for the CDR3: TGTGCCAGCAGCCAAGGTGAACGGGAACTGGGAGCTTTCTTT.

The chain couples TRBV3-1 (or the pseudogene TRBV3-2) to TRBJ1-2; D is perhaps TRBD1 (5 bases). Germline V gene data show CDR1 as LGHDT and CDR2 as YNNKEL (reference sequence). The CDR3 totals 17 residues. Trimming stripped 2 bases from V and 3 bases from J, with 19 bases between. The CDR3 loop reads CASSQNPGRALDYGYTF. In DNA form, the CDR3 reads TGTGCCAGCAGCCAAAACCCCGGCAGGGCTCTTGACTATGGCTACACCTTC.

The rearrangement joins TRBV7-3 to TRBJ2-1, with D perhaps matching TRBD2 (5 bases). CDR1 SGHTA and CDR2 FQGTGA come from the germline V gene. Trimming took 0 bases from V and 9 from J, leaving 9 bases between them. This CDR3 has 13 amino acids. CDR3 region: CASSLTSAVEQFF. The CDR3 DNA is TGTGCCAGCAGCTTAACTAGCGCGGTTGAGCAGTTCTTC.

This chain joins TRBV7-3 and TRBJ2-3; TRBD2 is a possible D gene (6 bases). CDR3 length: 16 amino acids. The V and J ends lost 3 bases and 5 bases respectively, with 18 bases between them. The germline gives CDR1 SGHTA, CDR2 FQGTGA. CDR3: CASSFGTPVRIDTQYF. Written as DNA, the CDR3 is TGTGCCAGCAGCTTTGGGACTCCGGTCCGTATAGATACGCAGTATTTT.

The genes are TRBV7-3 and TRBJ1-1; 11 positions agree with TRBD1. The junction had 8 bases not matched to a gene; V was cut back by 5 bases and J by 3 bases. The germline V gene encodes CDR1 SGHTA and CDR2 FQGTGA. There are 16 residues in the CDR3. CDR3 coding DNA: TGTGCCAGCAGCCAGGGACAGGGGGAAACTTACACTGAAGCTTTCTTT. Its translation: CASSQGQGETYTEAFF.

The genes are TRBV6-5 and TRBJ2-2, with D perhaps TRBD2 (6 bases). This CDR3 contains 15 residues. Germline lookup yields CDR1 MNHEY and CDR2 SVGAGI. The V and J ends lost 5 bases and 1 base respectively, with 11 bases between them. CDR3 in amino acids: CASSMWDWNTGELFF. CDR3 coding DNA: TGTGCCAGCAGTATGTGGGACTGGAACACCGGGGAGCTGTTTTTT.